The 14 T cell receptor beta chains in this list originate from one sample, sequenced in a study of siplizumab effects on memory and regulatory T cells (dated by TCRdb to between 2019 and 2020). Library preparation employed the immunoSEQ multiplex PCR assay. The source is immuneACCESS, and TCRdb retained only in-frame sequences with V and J called. Part of the clones is not carried over; for the studies checked, unresolved V genes explain less than half of this, and the remainder is unexplained. The sample table holds some 81,000 clones, of which approximately 95% were seen once. The ten top clones hold around a sixth of the sample. Sequenced material: CD8+ T cells sorted from blood. The receptor set was obtained from a human donor in good health.

The chain employs TRBV7-9 and TRBJ1-2; D is ambiguous. V shed 0 bases and J shed 5 bases, with 10 bases lying between them. Germline CDR1 SEHNR, CDR2 FQNEAQ (reference sequence). The CDR3 runs to 14 residues. The CDR3 reads CASSLAATDYGYTF. The CDR3 DNA follows: TGTGCCAGCAGCTTAGCGGCGACGGATTATGGCTACACCTTC. The full variable domain, rest sourced from reference TRBV7-9 and TRBJ1-2, is DTGVSQNPRHKITKRGQNVTFRCDPISEHNRLYWYRQTLGQGPEFLTYFQNEAQLEKSRLLSDRFSAERPKGSFSTLEIQRTEQGDSAMYLCASSLAATDYGYTFGSGTRLTVV.

J is TRBJ2-5 and V is TRBV7-9; D not certain. The CDR3 has 13 residues. Per the germline V gene, CDR1 is SEHNR and CDR2 is FQNEAQ (reference sequence). V was trimmed by 1 base and J by 3 bases, leaving 6 bases between them. CDR3 region: CASSLVEEETQYF. The CDR3 nucleotides read TGTGCCAGCAGCTTAGTAGAGGAAGAGACCCAGTACTTC.

J is TRBJ1-1 and V is TRBV27; 9 positions agree with TRBD1. After removal of 6 bases from V and 5 bases from J, the junction contained 13 bases not matched to a gene. The CDR3 runs to 16 residues. Germline lookup yields CDR1 MNHEY and CDR2 SMNVEV (reference sequence). CDR3 bases: TGTGCCAGCAGAGACAGGGACAGGGAGAGTGGGACTGAAGCTTTCTTT. As protein: CASRDRDRESGTEAFF.

This clone was observed a single time. The chain couples TRBV9 to TRBJ2-7, with TRBD2 matching over 11 bases. The CDR3 extends over 16 amino acids. The germline CDR1 and CDR2 sequences are SGDLS and YYNGEE. V dropped 4 bases and J dropped 3; count of bases not matched to a gene: 9. For the CDR3, the DNA is TGTGCCAGCAGCCCTGGGACTAGCGGACAACTCTACGAGCAGTACTTC. As protein: CASSPGTSGQLYEQYF.

V gene TRBV6-4 combines with J gene TRBJ2-7, with TRBD2 matching 7 bases. The ends lost 0 bases at V and 5 bases at J; junction bases unmatched: 10. Germline V gives CDR1 MRHNA, CDR2 SNTAGT. This CDR3 is 16 amino acids long. The CDR3 DNA follows: TGTGCCAGCAGTGACTCGGGGGAAGCGGGACCCCACGAGCAGTACTTC. Protein: CASSDSGEAGPHEQYF.

The rearrangement links TRBV9 to TRBJ2-2; D possibly corresponds to TRBD2 (5 bases). The V end was cut by 0 bases, the J end by 0 bases, with 9 bases between. Germline loops: CDR1 SGDLS, CDR2 YYNGEE. CDR3 length: 16 residues. CDR3 loop: CASSVGQRTNTGELFF. The CDR3 region has the DNA TGTGCCAGCAGCGTAGGGCAGCGGACGAACACCGGGGAGCTGTTTTTT.

V and J are TRBV9 and TRBJ1-2; D gene uncertain. Germline V gene data show CDR1 as SGDLS and CDR2 as YYNGEE. This CDR3 spans 14 amino acids. V dropped 0 bases and J dropped 0 bases, with 6 bases sitting between them. As DNA, the CDR3 is TGTGCCAGCAGCGTAGTAAATGCTAACTATGGCTACACCTTC. Translation: CASSVVNANYGYTF.

This chain uses TRBV19 with TRBJ1-1; no reliable D call. Trimming took 3 bases from V and 4 from J, leaving 12 bases between them. The germline V gene has CDR1 LNHDA and CDR2 SQIVND (reference sequence). The CDR3 runs to 14 residues. CDR3 DNA: TGTGCCAGTAGTATGATGTCTGGAAGCACTGAAGCTTTCTTT. Residues: CASSMMSGSTEAFF.

The CDR3 DNA sequence: TGCAGCGTCGCCCAGGGGACAGCAACCTACGAGCAGTACTTC. Translating it yields CSVAQGTATYEQYF. The V gene is TRBV29-1, the J gene TRBJ2-7; TRBD1 aligns across 7 bases. The CDR3 covers 14 residues. The V and J ends lost 6 bases and 2 bases, in that order; junction bases with no gene match: 10. Germline V CDR1 and CDR2: SQVTM, ANQGSEA.

This chain uses TRBV7-9 with TRBJ2-1, with TRBD1 matching over 9 bases. The germline V gene has CDR1 SEHNR and CDR2 FQNEAQ (reference sequence). The CDR3 loop spans 16 amino acids. V shed 3 bases, J shed 7 bases, and the junction held 10 bases outside the gene matches. CDR3: CASSFTIGTGINEQFF. The CDR3 bases are TGTGCCAGCAGCTTCACAATTGGGACAGGGATAAATGAGCAGTTCTTC.

The V gene is TRBV11-2, the J gene TRBJ2-7, with a weak D call TRBD2 (5 bases). With 7 bases removed from V and 2 bases from J, the gap between germline ends came to 12 bases. Germline V CDR1 and CDR2: SGHAT, FQNNGV. There are 13 residues in the CDR3. CDR3 amino acids: CASNEGSPYEQYF. CDR3 bases: TGTGCCAGCAATGAGGGTAGCCCCTACGAGCAGTACTTC.

The chain joins TRBV27 to TRBJ1-1, with D uncertain. Trimming took 3 bases from V and 0 from J, leaving 8 bases between them. This CDR3 is built from 14 residues. Germline V gene data show CDR1 as MNHEY and CDR2 as SMNVEV (reference sequence). The CDR3 region has the DNA TGTGCCAGCAGTTTTCGCAACATGAACACTGAAGCTTTCTTT. As protein: CASSFRNMNTEAFF.

This clone appeared once. CDR3: CATRERTGELFF. The CDR3 DNA reads TGTGCCACCAGAGAGAGGACCGGGGAGCTGTTTTTT. The chain is built from TRBV15 and TRBJ2-2; D is uncertain. Trimming took off 6 bases at V and 5 bases at J, with 7 bases between the two ends. CDR1 is LNHNV, CDR2 YYDKDF, per germline (reference sequence). The CDR3 loop spans 12 amino acids.

This clone occurred once. J is TRBJ2-1 and V is TRBV5-6; D is tentatively TRBD1 or TRBD2 (6 bases each). Germline V gene data show CDR1 as SGHDT and CDR2 as YYEEEE. This CDR3 is built from 15 residues. V was shortened by 6 bases and J by 3 bases, with 16 bases between the two germline ends. The CDR3 nucleotides are TGTGCCAGCAACTCGGGGGCGGGAAGCTACAATGAGCAGTTCTTC. Translating gives CASNSGAGSYNEQFF. The full variable domain, with the rest looked up from reference TRBV5-6 and TRBJ2-1, is DAGVTQSPTHLIKTRGQQVTLRCSPKSGHDTVSWYQQALGQGPQFIFQYYEEEERQRGNFPDRFSGHQFPNYSSELNVNALLLGDSALYLCASNSGAGSYNEQFFGPGTRLTVL.